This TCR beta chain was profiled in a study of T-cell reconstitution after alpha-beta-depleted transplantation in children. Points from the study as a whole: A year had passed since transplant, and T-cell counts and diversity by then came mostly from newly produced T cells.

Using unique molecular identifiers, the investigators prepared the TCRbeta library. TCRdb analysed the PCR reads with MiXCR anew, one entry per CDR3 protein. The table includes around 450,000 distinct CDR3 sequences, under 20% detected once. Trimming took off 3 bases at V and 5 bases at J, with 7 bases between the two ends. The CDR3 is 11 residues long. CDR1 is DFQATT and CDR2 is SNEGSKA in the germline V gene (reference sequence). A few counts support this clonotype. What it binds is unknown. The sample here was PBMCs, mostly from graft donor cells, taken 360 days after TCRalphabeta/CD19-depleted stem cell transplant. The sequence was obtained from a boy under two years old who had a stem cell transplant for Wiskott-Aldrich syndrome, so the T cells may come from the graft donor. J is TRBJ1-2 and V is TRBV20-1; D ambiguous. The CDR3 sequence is CSASPIYGYTF. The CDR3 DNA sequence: TGCAGTGCTAGCCCAATTTATGGCTACACCTTC.